Listed here is a single T cell receptor (beta chain). The source of the sample is a study of blood T cell repertoires in COVID-19. In the study overall: Specimens from acute and convalescent COVID-19 originated in the United States, Italy and Spain. PBMCs, B-cell-depleted T cells, or T cells were the source of the cDNA or gDNA that made up the material.

Study processing details: Amplification of reference gene primers provided the estimated nucleated cell counts. The protocol was immunoSEQ multiplex PCR, while the TCRdb copy is restricted to in-frame clones and leaves out a portion. D and trimming were read from the DNA, whereas the V and J calls and clone size are those reported in that table. The table lists 28,000 or so clones, roughly four fifths of them singletons. The CDR3 has 16 amino acids. Looked up from germline, CDR1 is KGHSH and CDR2 is LQKENI. J gave up 3 bases and V 2 bases, and 4 bases lay outside the gene matches. The sample taken for sequencing was peripheral blood. The genes are TRBV18 and TRBJ2-2; 9 bases are a match to TRBD2. The receptor was derived from a man aged 70-80 years with acute or convalescent COVID-19. CDR3 loop: CASSPEVAGDTGELFF. The DNA of the CDR3 is TGTGCCAGCTCACCAGAGGTAGCGGGGGACACCGGGGAGCTGTTTTTT.